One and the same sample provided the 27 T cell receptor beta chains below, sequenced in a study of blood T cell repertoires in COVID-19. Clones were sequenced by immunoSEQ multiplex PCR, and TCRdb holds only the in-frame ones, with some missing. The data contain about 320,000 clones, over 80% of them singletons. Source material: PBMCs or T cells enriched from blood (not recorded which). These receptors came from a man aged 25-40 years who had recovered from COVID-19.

CDR3 in DNA: TGTGCCAGCAGCCTGACAGGGGGCGACTATGGCTACACCTTC. Translated, it gives CASSLTGGDYGYTF. J is TRBJ1-2 and V is TRBV6-5; 10 bases are a match to TRBD1. The length of the CDR3 is 14 residues. Per germline, CDR1 MNHEY and CDR2 SVGAGI. The V segment lost 6 bases and the J segment 3 bases; nucleotides outside the gene matches: 4.

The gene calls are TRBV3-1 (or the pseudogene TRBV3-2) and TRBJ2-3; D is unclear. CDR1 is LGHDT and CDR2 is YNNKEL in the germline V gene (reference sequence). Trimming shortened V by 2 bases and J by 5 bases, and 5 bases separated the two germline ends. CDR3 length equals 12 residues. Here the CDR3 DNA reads TGTGCCAGCAGCCAATTCGGAGATACGCAGTATTTT. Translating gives CASSQFGDTQYF.

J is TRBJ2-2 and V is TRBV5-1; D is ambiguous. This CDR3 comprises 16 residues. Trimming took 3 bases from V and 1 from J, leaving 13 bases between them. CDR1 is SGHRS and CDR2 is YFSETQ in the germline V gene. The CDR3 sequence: CASSYIANRNTGELFF. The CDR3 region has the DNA TGCGCCAGCAGCTATATCGCCAACAGGAACACCGGGGAGCTGTTTTTT.

This chain's CDR3 is CASSRQAGQPQHF. The DNA for the CDR3 is TGTGCCAGCAGCCGACAGGCTGGGCAGCCCCAGCATTTT. The J gene is TRBJ1-5, the V gene TRBV14; tentatively, D is TRBD1 (6 bases). Trimming took 4 bases from V and 7 from J, leaving 11 bases between them. CDR1 SGHDN and CDR2 FVKESK come from the germline V gene. This CDR3 spans 13 amino acids.

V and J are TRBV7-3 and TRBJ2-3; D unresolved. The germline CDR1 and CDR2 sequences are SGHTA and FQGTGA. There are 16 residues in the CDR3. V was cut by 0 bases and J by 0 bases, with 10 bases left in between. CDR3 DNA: TGTGCCAGCAGCTTAACGACAAGCAGGAGCACAGATACGCAGTATTTT. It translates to CASSLTTSRSTDTQYF. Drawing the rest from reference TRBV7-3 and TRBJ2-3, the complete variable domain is GAGVSQTPSNKVTEKGKYVELRCDPISGHTALYWYRQSLGQGPEFLIYFQGTGAADDSGLPNDRFFAVRPEGSVSTLKIQRTERGDSAVYLCASSLTTSRSTDTQYFGPGTRLTVL.

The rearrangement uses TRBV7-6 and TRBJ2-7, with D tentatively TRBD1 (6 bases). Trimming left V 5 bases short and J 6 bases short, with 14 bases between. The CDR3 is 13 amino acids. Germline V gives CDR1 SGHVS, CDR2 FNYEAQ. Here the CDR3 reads CASSLLQGGEQYF. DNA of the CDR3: TGTGCCAGCAGCCTTCTCCAAGGGGGCGAGCAGTACTTC.

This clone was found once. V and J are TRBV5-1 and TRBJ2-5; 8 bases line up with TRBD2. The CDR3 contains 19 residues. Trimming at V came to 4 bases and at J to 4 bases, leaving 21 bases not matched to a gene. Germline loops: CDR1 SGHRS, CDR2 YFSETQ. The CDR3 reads CASSPGRSSRLAIGETQYF. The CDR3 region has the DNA TGCGCCAGCAGCCCCGGTAGATCCAGTCGACTAGCGATAGGAGAGACCCAGTACTTC.

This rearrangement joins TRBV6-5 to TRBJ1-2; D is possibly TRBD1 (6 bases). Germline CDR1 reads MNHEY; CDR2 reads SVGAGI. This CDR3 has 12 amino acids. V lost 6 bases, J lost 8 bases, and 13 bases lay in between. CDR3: CASRNRDRGYTF. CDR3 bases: TGTGCCAGCAGAAACAGGGACCGCGGCTACACCTTC.

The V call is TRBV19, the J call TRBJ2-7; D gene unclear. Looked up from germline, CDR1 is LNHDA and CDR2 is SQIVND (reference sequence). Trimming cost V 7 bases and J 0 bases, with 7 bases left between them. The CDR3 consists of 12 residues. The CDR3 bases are TGTGCCAGTAATGAGAGCTCCTACGAGCAGTACTTC. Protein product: CASNESSYEQYF.

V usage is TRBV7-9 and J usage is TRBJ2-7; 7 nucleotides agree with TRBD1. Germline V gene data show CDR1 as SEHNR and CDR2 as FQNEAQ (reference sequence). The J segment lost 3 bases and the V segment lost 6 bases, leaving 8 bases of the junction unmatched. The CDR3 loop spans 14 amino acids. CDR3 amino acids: CASSETGMHYEQYF. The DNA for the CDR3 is TGTGCCAGCAGTGAGACAGGGATGCACTACGAGCAGTACTTC. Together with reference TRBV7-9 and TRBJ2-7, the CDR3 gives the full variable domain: DTGVSQNPRHKITKRGQNVTFRCDPISEHNRLYWYRQTLGQGPEFLTYFQNEAQLEKSRLLSDRFSAERPKGSFSTLEIQRTEQGDSAMYLCASSETGMHYEQYFGPGTRLTVT.

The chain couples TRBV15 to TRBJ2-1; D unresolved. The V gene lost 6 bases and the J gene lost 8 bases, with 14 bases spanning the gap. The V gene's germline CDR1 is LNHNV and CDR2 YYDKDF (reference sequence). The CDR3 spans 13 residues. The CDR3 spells CATSGPRSYEQFF. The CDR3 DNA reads TGTGCCACCAGTGGTCCTAGGTCCTATGAGCAGTTCTTC.

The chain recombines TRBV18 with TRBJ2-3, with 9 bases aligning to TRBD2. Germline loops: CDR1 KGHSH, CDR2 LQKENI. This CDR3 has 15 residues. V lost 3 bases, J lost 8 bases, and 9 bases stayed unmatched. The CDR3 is CASSPERGVIGTQYF. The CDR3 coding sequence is TGTGCCAGCTCACCTGAGCGGGGGGTTATTGGTACGCAGTATTTT.

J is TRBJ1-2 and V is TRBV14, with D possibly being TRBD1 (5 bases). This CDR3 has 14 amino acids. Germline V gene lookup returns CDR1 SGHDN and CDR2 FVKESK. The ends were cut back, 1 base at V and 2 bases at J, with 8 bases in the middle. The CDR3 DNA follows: TGTGCCAGCAGCCAAGGTCCAGGGAACTATGGCTACACCTTC. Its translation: CASSQGPGNYGYTF.

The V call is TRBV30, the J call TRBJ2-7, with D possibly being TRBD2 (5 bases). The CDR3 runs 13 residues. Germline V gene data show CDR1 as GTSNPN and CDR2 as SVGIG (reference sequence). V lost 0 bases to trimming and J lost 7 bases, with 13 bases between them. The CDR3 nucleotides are TGTGCCTGGAGTGTAAGGGTAGGAGGAGAGCAGTACTTC. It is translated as CAWSVRVGGEQYF.

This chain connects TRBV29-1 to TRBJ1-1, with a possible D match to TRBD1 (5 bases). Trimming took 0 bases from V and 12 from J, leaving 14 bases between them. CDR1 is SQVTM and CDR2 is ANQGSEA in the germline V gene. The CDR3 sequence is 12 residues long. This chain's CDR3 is CSVEDGGDPTFF. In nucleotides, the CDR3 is TGCAGCGTTGAAGATGGGGGGGACCCAACTTTCTTT.

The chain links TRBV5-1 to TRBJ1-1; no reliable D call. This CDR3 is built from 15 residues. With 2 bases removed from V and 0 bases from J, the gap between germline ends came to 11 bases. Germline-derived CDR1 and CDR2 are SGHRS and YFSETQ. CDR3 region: CASSFAGPLNTEAFF. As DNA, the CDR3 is TGCGCCAGCAGCTTTGCAGGCCCCTTGAACACTGAAGCTTTCTTT.

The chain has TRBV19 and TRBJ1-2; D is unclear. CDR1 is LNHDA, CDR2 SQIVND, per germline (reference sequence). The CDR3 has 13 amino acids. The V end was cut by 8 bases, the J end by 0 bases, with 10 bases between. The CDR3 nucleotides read TGTGCCAGTGAGACATATTCTAACTATGGCTACACCTTC. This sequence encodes CASETYSNYGYTF.

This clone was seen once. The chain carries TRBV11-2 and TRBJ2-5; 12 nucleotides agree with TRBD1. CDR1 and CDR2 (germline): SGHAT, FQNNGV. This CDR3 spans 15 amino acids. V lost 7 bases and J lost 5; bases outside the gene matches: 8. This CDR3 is CASTQGTGGLETQYF. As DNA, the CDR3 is TGTGCCAGCACCCAGGGGACAGGGGGCTTGGAGACCCAGTACTTC.

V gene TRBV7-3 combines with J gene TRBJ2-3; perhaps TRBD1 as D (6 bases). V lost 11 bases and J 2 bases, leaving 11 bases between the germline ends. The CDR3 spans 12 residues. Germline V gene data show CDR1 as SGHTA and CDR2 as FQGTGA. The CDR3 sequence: CASGDSTDTQYF. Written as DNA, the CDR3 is TGTGCCTCAGGGGATTCCACAGATACGCAGTATTTT.

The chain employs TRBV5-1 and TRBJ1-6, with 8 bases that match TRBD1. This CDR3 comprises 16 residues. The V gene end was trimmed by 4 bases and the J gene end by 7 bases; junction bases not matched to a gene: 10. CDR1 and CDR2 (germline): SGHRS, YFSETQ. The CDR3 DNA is TGCGCCAGCAGCCCCAACCGGGACAGGAAAAATTCACCCCTCCACTTT. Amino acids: CASSPNRDRKNSPLHF.

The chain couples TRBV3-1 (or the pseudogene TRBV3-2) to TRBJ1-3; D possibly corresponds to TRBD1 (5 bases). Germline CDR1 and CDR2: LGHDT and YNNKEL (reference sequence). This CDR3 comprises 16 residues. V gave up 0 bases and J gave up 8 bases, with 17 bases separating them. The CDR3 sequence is CASSQDFGRLGDTIYF. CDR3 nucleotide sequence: TGTGCCAGCAGCCAAGATTTCGGACGCCTAGGGGACACCATATATTTT.

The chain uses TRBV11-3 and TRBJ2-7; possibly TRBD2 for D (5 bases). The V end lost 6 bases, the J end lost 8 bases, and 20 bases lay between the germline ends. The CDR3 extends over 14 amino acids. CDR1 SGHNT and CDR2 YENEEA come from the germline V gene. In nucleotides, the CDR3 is TGTGCCAGCAGTCCCAGTGGACTGCCGGCGCAGCAGTACTTC. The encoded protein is CASSPSGLPAQQYF.

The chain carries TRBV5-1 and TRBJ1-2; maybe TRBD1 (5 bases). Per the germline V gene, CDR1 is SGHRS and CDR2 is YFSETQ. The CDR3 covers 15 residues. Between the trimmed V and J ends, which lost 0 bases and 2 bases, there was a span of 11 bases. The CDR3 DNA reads TGCGCCAGCAGCTTGGAGGGGTCGCGGAACTATGGCTACACCTTC. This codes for CASSLEGSRNYGYTF.

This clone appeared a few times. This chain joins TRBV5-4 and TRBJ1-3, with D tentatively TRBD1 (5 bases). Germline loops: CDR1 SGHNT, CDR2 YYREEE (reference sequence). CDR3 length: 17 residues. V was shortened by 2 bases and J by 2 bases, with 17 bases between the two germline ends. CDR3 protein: CASSFRAGGEAGNTIYF. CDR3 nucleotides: TGTGCCAGCAGCTTCAGAGCCGGGGGGGAGGCTGGAAACACCATATATTTT.

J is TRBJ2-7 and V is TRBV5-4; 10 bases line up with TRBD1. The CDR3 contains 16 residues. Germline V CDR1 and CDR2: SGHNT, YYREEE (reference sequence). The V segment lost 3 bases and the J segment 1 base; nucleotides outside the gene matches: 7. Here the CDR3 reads CASSSRTGGISYEQYF. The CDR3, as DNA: TGTGCCAGCAGCTCACGGACAGGGGGAATTTCCTACGAGCAGTACTTC.

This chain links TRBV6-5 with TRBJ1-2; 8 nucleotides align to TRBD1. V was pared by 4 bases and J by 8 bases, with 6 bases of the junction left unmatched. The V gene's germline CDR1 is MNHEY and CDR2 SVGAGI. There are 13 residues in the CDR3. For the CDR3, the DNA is TGTGCCAGCAGTTCGGGACAGGCGGGGGGCTACACCTTC. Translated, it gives CASSSGQAGGYTF.

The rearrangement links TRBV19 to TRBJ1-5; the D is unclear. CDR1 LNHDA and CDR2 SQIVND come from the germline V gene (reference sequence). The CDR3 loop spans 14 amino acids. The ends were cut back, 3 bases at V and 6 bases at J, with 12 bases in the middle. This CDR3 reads CASSIIEVTQPQHF. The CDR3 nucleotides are TGTGCCAGTAGTATTATCGAGGTTACTCAGCCCCAGCATTTT.